This entry lists 11 T cell receptor beta chains sequenced from one sample in a study of shared clonotypes between healthy human individuals. Some clones are missing from TCRdb's copy, which holds only in-frame ones; the method was immunoSEQ multiplex PCR. The sample has 2,500,000 or so clones; around 93% are singletons. The sequenced material came from naive CD4+ T cells from PBMCs. Subset meaning: CD45RA+ positively selected. These receptors were taken from a man aged 18 to 30 in good health. Some clones in this sample may be carry-over from other donors' samples.

The chain has TRBV11-2 and TRBJ2-2; 8 nucleotides line up with TRBD2. The germline CDR1 and CDR2 sequences are SGHAT and FQNNGV. The CDR3 sequence is 14 residues long. V was clipped by 7 bases and J by 4 bases; unmatched bases: 5. The CDR3 reads CASNPRGGTGELFF. In DNA form, the CDR3 reads TGTGCCAGCAACCCCCGGGGGGGCACCGGGGAGCTGTTTTTT.

CDR3 in DNA: TGCGCCAGCAGCTTGGGGACAGGAGGGGGCTCCGAGCAGTACTTC. This codes for CASSLGTGGGSEQYF. The chain links TRBV5-1 to TRBJ2-7; D is perhaps TRBD1 (7 bases). The CDR3 has 15 residues. Trimming stripped 0 bases from V and 6 bases from J, with 16 bases between. Germline V gene lookup returns CDR1 SGHRS and CDR2 YFSETQ.

Turning to this clone: Other DNA sequences in this specimen translate into the identical CDR3. V gene TRBV11-1 combines with J gene TRBJ1-1, with a tentative D call TRBD1 (6 bases). The germline V and J ends were trimmed by 5 bases and 4 bases, with 11 bases remaining between them. CDR3 length: 13 residues. In germline, CDR1 is SGHAT, CDR2 FQDESV (reference sequence). CDR3 amino acids: CASSLQGFTEAFF. The CDR3 region has the DNA TGTGCCAGCAGCCTGCAGGGGTTCACTGAAGCTTTCTTT. Full variable domain (outside the CDR3, taken from reference TRBV11-1 and TRBJ1-1): EAEVAQSPRYKITEKSQAVAFWCDPISGHATLYWYRQILGQGPELLVQFQDESVVDDSQLPKDRFSAERLKGVDSTLKIQPAELGDSAMYLCASSLQGFTEAFFGQGTRLTVV.

The chain couples TRBV9 to TRBJ1-1; no clear D. V was clipped by 4 bases and J by 2 bases, with 9 bases between them. This CDR3 is built from 13 residues. Germline V gene lookup returns CDR1 SGDLS and CDR2 YYNGEE. The CDR3 reads CASSLGINTEAFF. In DNA form, the CDR3 reads TGTGCCAGCAGCCTCGGGATCAACACTGAAGCTTTCTTT.

J is TRBJ2-3 and V is TRBV2; TRBD2 is a possible D gene (6 bases). The germline V gene has CDR1 SNHLY and CDR2 FYNNEI. With 5 bases removed from V and 1 base from J, the gap between germline ends came to 16 bases. This CDR3 spans 16 amino acids. CDR3 sequence: CASSPLEGPGTDTQYF. CDR3 bases: TGTGCCAGCAGTCCCTTGGAGGGGCCAGGCACAGATACGCAGTATTTT.

The chain couples TRBV7-8 to TRBJ1-4; TRBD1 might be the D (6 bases). CDR1 is SGHVS, CDR2 FQNEAQ, per germline. V was pared by 6 bases and J by 7 bases, with 18 bases between. The CDR3 length is 15 residues. The CDR3 region has the DNA TGTGCCAGCAGTTCTACGGGCAGGGGCACTGAAAAACTGTTTTTT. Translation gives CASSSTGRGTEKLFF.

The rearrangement uses TRBV19 and TRBJ2-3; D remains unclear. Germline V lookup: CDR1 LNHDA, CDR2 SQIVND (reference sequence). CDR3 length: 12 residues. The ends were cut back, 5 bases at V and 3 bases at J, with 6 bases in the middle. The CDR3 DNA reads as TGTGCCAGTAGTTTAAAGACAGATACGCAGTATTTT. Protein sequence: CASSLKTDTQYF. The full variable domain, rest sourced from reference TRBV19 and TRBJ2-3, is DGGITQSPKYLFRKEGQNVTLSCEQNLNHDAMYWYRQDPGQGLRLIYYSQIVNDFQKGDIAEGYSVSREKKESFPLTVTSAQKNPTAFYLCASSLKTDTQYFGPGTRLTVL.

The chain uses TRBV5-4 and TRBJ2-4; D ambiguous. V was trimmed by 1 base and J by 5 bases, leaving 7 bases between them. CDR1 and CDR2 (germline): SGHNT, YYREEE (reference sequence). This CDR3 contains 13 residues. The chain's CDR3 is CASSLLDENIQYF. CDR3 DNA: TGTGCCAGCAGCTTGCTGGATGAAAACATTCAGTACTTC.

The CDR3 nucleotides are TGTGCCATCACCCCCGGCGGGAGCGGGAAAGCCATGAACACCGGGGAGCTGTTTTTT. Its protein product is CAITPGGSGKAMNTGELFF. V usage is TRBV10-3 and J usage is TRBJ2-2, with 7 nucleotides matching TRBD2. The CDR3 has 19 residues. V was pared by 7 bases and J by 1 base, with 18 bases of the junction left unmatched. Germline V lookup: CDR1 ENHRY, CDR2 SYGVKD.

To note about this clone: Other DNA sequences in this sample translate to the same CDR3. The V and J genes are TRBV7-2 and TRBJ2-1, with D unclear. This CDR3 contains 12 residues. V was pared by 0 bases and J by 10 bases, with 7 bases between. Germline CDR1 and CDR2: SGHTA and FQGNSA. The CDR3: CASSLAGREQFF. CDR3 in DNA: TGTGCCAGCAGCTTAGCGGGCCGAGAGCAGTTCTTC.

This chain connects TRBV18 to TRBJ2-1; TRBD2 matches at 7 bases. Germline CDR1 reads KGHSH; CDR2 reads LQKENI. The V segment lost 7 bases and the J segment 4 bases; nucleotides outside the gene matches: 4. The CDR3 is 13 residues long. In DNA, the CDR3 is TGTGCCAGCTTGCGCGGGAGATACAATGAGCAGTTCTTC. It yields the protein CASLRGRYNEQFF.